Listed below are T cell receptor beta chains from one sample, sequenced in a study of T-cell reconstitution after alpha-beta-depleted transplantation in children. Each CDR3 protein is one row after TCRdb ran MiXCR on the PCR reads. Found here are some 200,000 distinct CDR3 sequences, about 9.2% of them singletons; the top ten hold approximately 6.6%. Sequenced here: PBMCs from the stem cell graft donor, sampled from the stem cell graft. The origin of the receptors is a human donor who donated a stem cell graft to a child with acute lymphoblastic leukemia. CDR3s include the opening cysteine and the closing phenylalanine or tryptophan. The D gene is left open where the match is weak. A row's size may be missing; if present it is once, few, many or a size class.

v_gene	d_gene	j_gene	abundance	CDR3aa	CDR3nt
TRBV5-5	-	TRBJ1-1	few	CASSLSWTENTEAFF	TGTGCCAGCAGCTTGTCTTGGACAGAGAACACTGAAGCTTTCTTT
TRBV7-9	-	TRBJ1-5	-	CASSLGSGGETQHF	TGTGCCAGCAGCTTAGGGTCAGGTGGTGAGACCCAGCATTTT
TRBV6-4	-	TRBJ2-6	-	CASSGRDNLSGANVLTF	TGTGCCAGCAGTGGCCGGGACAACCTCTCTGGGGCCAACGTCCTGACTTTC
TRBV5-1	TRBD2	TRBJ2-1	many	CASSPIAGALYNEQFF	TGCGCCAGCAGCCCGATAGCGGGGGCCTTATACAATGAGCAGTTCTTC
TRBV5-1	-	TRBJ1-2	many	CASSFVSGVGSNYGYTF	TGCGCCAGCAGCTTCGTGTCGGGGGTGGGCTCTAACTATGGCTACACCTTC
TRBV28	-	TRBJ2-7	many	CASSASWEQYF	TGTGCCAGCAGTGCCTCTTGGGAGCAGTACTTC
TRBV5-1	-	TRBJ2-7	many	CASSLTLTYEQYF	TGCGCCAGCAGCTTAACCCTAACCTACGAGCAGTACTTC
TRBV11-2	-	TRBJ2-3	-	CASSSVTDTQYF	TGTGCCAGCAGCTCTGTCACAGATACGCAGTATTTT
TRBV12-3/TRBV12-4	-	TRBJ1-5	few	CASSPAAVDQPQHF	TGTGCCAGCAGCCCCGCCGCGGTTGATCAGCCCCAGCATTTT
TRBV24-1	-	TRBJ1-4	few	CATSDAGGRGEKLFF	TGTGCCACCAGTGATGCGGGGGGGAGAGGAGAAAAACTGTTTTTT
TRBV11-1	-	TRBJ1-5	few	CASSLSDPGWAGSNQPQHF	TGTGCCAGCAGCTTATCGGATCCGGGTTGGGCGGGGAGCAATCAGCCCCAGCATTTT
TRBV20-1	-	TRBJ1-5	-	CSARVQGGNQPQHF	TGCAGTGCTAGAGTACAGGGTGGGAATCAGCCCCAGCATTTT
TRBV6-1	-	TRBJ1-1	many	CASERLGDTEAFF	TGTGCCAGTGAACGTCTCGGAGACACTGAAGCTTTCTTT
TRBV29-1	-	TRBJ2-1	many	CSVLGGLTYNEQFF	TGCAGCGTTTTGGGGGGGCTGACCTACAATGAGCAGTTCTTC
TRBV5-5	-	TRBJ2-5	-	CASSEPQGSETQYF	TGTGCCAGCAGCGAACCACAGGGATCAGAGACCCAGTACTTC
TRBV12-3/TRBV12-4	-	TRBJ1-2	-	CASRGYREANSYTF	TGTGCCAGCAGGGGATACAGGGAGGCAAACAGCTACACCTTC
TRBV11-2	-	TRBJ1-6	once	CASSAATGLVLHF	TGTGCCAGCAGCGCAGCGACAGGCTTGGTCCTCCACTTT
TRBV5-1	-	TRBJ2-7	-	CASSLDPGQRPYEQYF	TGCGCCAGCAGCTTGGATCCGGGACAAAGACCCTACGAGCAGTACTTC
TRBV10-2	TRBD1	TRBJ1-2	-	CASRSGGGNGYTF	TGCGCCAGCAGAAGTGGAGGGGGCAATGGCTACACCTTC
TRBV29-1	TRBD1	TRBJ2-7	-	CSVADRGLYEQYF	TGCAGCGTTGCTGATAGGGGGCTCTACGAGCAGTACTTC
TRBV30	-	TRBJ1-5	-	CAWSVRQRSNQPQHF	TGTGCCTGGAGTGTACGACAGCGTAGCAATCAGCCCCAGCATTTT
TRBV2	-	TRBJ2-2	many	CASEDSTTGELFF	TGTGCCAGCGAGGACAGTACCACCGGGGAGCTGTTTTTT
TRBV18	-	TRBJ2-5	-	CASSPTGLMKETQYF	TGTGCCAGCTCGCCGACGGGACTTATGAAAGAGACCCAGTACTTC
TRBV7-2	-	TRBJ2-3	few	CASSATWGRSTDTQYF	TGTGCCAGCAGCGCTACATGGGGTAGGAGCACAGATACGCAGTATTTT
TRBV13	-	TRBJ2-1	-	CASSSRGRRGNEQFF	TGTGCCAGCAGCTCCCGAGGGCGACGGGGGAATGAGCAGTTCTTC
TRBV20-1	-	TRBJ2-1	-	CSANHHDEQFF	TGCAGTGCTAATCACCATGATGAGCAGTTCTTC